This T cell receptor (beta chain) was retrieved from a study of molecular identifiers for immune sequencing clone quantification. Whole-study results and caveats: Clonotypes surpassing 20 RNA copies contained over 98% of effector molecules, versus under 1% in naive cells. A single cell's spiked Jurkat TCR RNA was reportedly detectable among roughly 920,000 naive cells.

This CDR3 is 14 amino acids long. In germline, CDR1 is MNHEY, CDR2 SVGAGI. V was pared by 6 bases and J by 6 bases, with 7 bases of the junction left unmatched. TCRdb analysed the PCR reads with MiXCR anew, one entry per CDR3 protein. This sample has 100,000 or so distinct CDR3 sequences, with about 35% found just once. A CD8+CD4-CCR7+CD45RA+ gate was used to sort naive CD8 T cells. At least ten counts were recorded for this clonotype. What it recognizes is unknown. The V gene is TRBV6-5, the J gene TRBJ2-3; TRBD2 matches 9 bases. Sequencing was carried out using naive CD8+ T cells from blood, with Jurkat cell RNA spiked in. Documented subset: FACS-sorted CD8+CD4-CCR7+CD45RA+ naive T cells. The clonotype was recovered from a human donor in good health. Some libraries in this study had Jurkat cell RNA spiked in. CDR3 sequence (DNA): TGTGCCAGCAGCGTAGCGGGAGTTTTTGATACGCAGTATTTT. Translated, it gives CASSVAGVFDTQYF.